This T cell receptor beta chain was profiled in a study of blood T cell repertoires in COVID-19. Study at large: Spain, Italy and the United States supplied samples that represented acute and convalescent COVID-19.

The authors' processing: Amplification of reference gene primers provided the estimated nucleated cell counts. Clones were sequenced by immunoSEQ multiplex PCR, and TCRdb holds only the in-frame ones, with some missing. The DNA gave D and trimming, while V, J and clone size come from that table. The table shows approximately 280,000 clones, with approximately 91% occurring only once. Germline CDR1 reads LNHDA; CDR2 reads SQIVND (reference sequence). This CDR3 contains 16 residues. The V and J ends lost 5 bases and 4 bases respectively, with 19 bases between them. The J gene is TRBJ2-3, the V gene TRBV19; D is possibly TRBD2 (7 bases). The sample consisted of peripheral blood. The source is a man aged 45-60 years with acute or convalescent COVID-19. The CDR3 region is CASSFSGGGASDTQYF. For the CDR3, the DNA is TGTGCCAGTAGTTTCTCGGGGGGCGGGGCCTCAGATACGCAGTATTTT.